The TCR beta chain under discussion was sequenced for a study of regulatory T cells in long-lasting Graves disease. The overall study: The study enrolled newly diagnosed Graves' patients on antithyroid drugs under 3 months.

The CDR3 has 16 residues. CDR1 is DFQATT, CDR2 SNEGSKA, per germline (reference sequence). V was clipped by 2 bases and J by 1 base; unmatched bases: 10. Study-wide results and caveats: Among samples with persistent disease, TRBV28, TRBJ1-2 and TRBJ2-5 were favored. Lower TCR diversity was seen in persistent Graves' patients than in newly diagnosed ones.

Construction of TCR beta libraries relied on iRepertoire HTBI primers and on Arm-PCR targeting CDR3 regions. Each CDR3 protein gets one entry after TCRdb re-called the multiplex PCR reads with MiXCR. This table has 510,000 or so distinct CDR3 sequences, 12% appearing once. Described time point: newly diagnosed GD, antithyroid drugs for less than 3 months. The TCR library was prepared using RNA isolated from PBMCs. In the case of this clonotype: No antigen is known for it.

This sample was also put to use in a study of T cells in Graves' hyperthyroidism and ophthalmopathy. In that study: In the analysis, a 13 V-J model separated ophthalmopathy from stable hyperthyroidism.

The chain is built from TRBV20-1 and TRBJ2-7; 8 positions match TRBD2. The clonotype comes from a woman in her 30s with Graves disease. The sample was peripheral blood mononuclear cells (PBMCs), taken at new diagnosis, from a patient treated with antithyroid drugs. For the CDR3, the DNA is TGCAGTGCTAGAACCTACTATAGCGGGGCTTCCTACGAGCAGTACTTC. Translating it yields CSARTYYSGASYEQYF.